The 29 T cell receptor beta chains below were found in one sample sequenced in a study of human T cells and chemical hapten exposure. The sample's time point: patch test 1, 2 weeks after DPC sensitization. Treatment: therapeutic diphenylcyclopropenone sensitization with weekly scalp DPC. TCRdb redid the calling of the RACE reads with MiXCR, one entry per CDR3 protein. The sample yields some 200,000 distinct CDR3 sequences, approximately 20% seen once. Material: whole blood, obtained in connection with sensitization to the hapten diphenylcyclopropenone (DPC). These receptors came from a woman aged 45-65 years with alopecia areata. Some clones in this sample may be carry-over from other donors' samples.

The chain links TRBV28 to TRBJ1-1; D possibly corresponds to TRBD1 (5 bases). Germline CDR1 and CDR2: MDHEN and SYDVKM. Trimming cost V 5 bases and J 6 bases, with 16 bases left between them. The CDR3 sequence is 14 residues long. CDR3 in amino acids: CASSPLAGLSEAFF. The CDR3 coding sequence is TGTGCCAGCAGTCCCCTGGCAGGGCTTTCTGAAGCTTTCTTT.

The chain recombines TRBV20-1 with TRBJ1-5; TRBD1 agrees at 12 bases. Germline CDR1 and CDR2: DFQATT and SNEGSKA (reference sequence). V shed 3 bases and J 3 bases; nucleotides not matched to a gene: 6. This CDR3 has 16 residues. For the CDR3, the DNA is TGCAGTGCTAGGGCCGGGACAGGGGGCTTCAATCAGCCCCAGCATTTT. Residues: CSARAGTGGFNQPQHF.

This clonotype was counted between two and nine times. The CDR3 coding sequence is TGCGCCGGGGCGGGAGGACCGAACACCGGGGAGCTGTTTTTT. Protein sequence: CAGAGGPNTGELFF. The J gene is TRBJ2-2, the V gene TRBV5-1, with 8 nucleotides matching TRBD2. Germline values: CDR1 SGHRS, CDR2 YFSETQ. The CDR3 covers 14 residues. The ends lost 10 bases at V and 0 bases at J; junction bases unmatched: 5.

This clonotype was seen repeatedly, ten times or more. The chain employs TRBV10-3 and TRBJ2-7; 9 positions match TRBD2. The CDR3 sequence is 15 residues long. V lost 5 bases, J lost 1 base, and 6 bases stayed unmatched. In germline, CDR1 is ENHRY, CDR2 SYGVKD. The CDR3 reads CAISSSGTGSYEQYF. For the CDR3, the DNA is TGTGCCATCAGTTCTAGCGGGACCGGATCCTACGAGCAGTACTTC.

The chain combines TRBV5-1 with TRBJ2-1; 13 bases are shared with TRBD2. The CDR3 sequence is 16 residues long. The J segment lost 10 bases and the V segment lost 0 bases, leaving 7 bases of the junction unmatched. The germline CDR1 and CDR2 sequences are SGHRS and YFSETQ. The CDR3, as DNA: TGCGCCAGCAGCTTGGCAGGACTAGCGGGAGTAAACGAGCAGTTCTTC. Amino acid sequence: CASSLAGLAGVNEQFF. Drawing the rest from reference TRBV5-1 and TRBJ2-1, the complete variable domain is KAGVTQTPRYLIKTRGQQVTLSCSPISGHRSVSWYQQTPGQGLQFLFEYFSETQRNKGNFPGRFSGRQFSNSRSEMNVSTLELGDSALYLCASSLAGLAGVNEQFFGPGTRLTVL.

This clonotype was counted only a few times. A read error may account for a junction end that differs from germline. The rearrangement links TRBV12-3 or TRBV12-4 to TRBJ2-7; 12 bases line up with TRBD2. This CDR3 has 15 residues. CDR3 loop: CASSLAGGRSYEQYF. CDR3 nucleotides: TGTGCCAGCAGTCTAGCGGGAGGGCGGTCCTACGAGCAGTACTTC.

The gene calls are TRBV6-2 or TRBV6-3 and TRBJ1-5, with a weak D call TRBD1 (6 bases). The CDR3 runs to 15 residues. Between the trimmed V and J ends, which lost 0 bases and 7 bases, there was a span of 13 bases. The germline CDR1 and CDR2 sequences are MNHEY and SVGEGT. In nucleotides, the CDR3 is TGTGCCAGCAGTTACTCGGGAGGGGGTGGACAGCCCCAGCATTTT. It encodes CASSYSGGGGQPQHF.

This clonotype showed up just a few times. The chain carries TRBV2 and TRBJ1-1, with a possible D match to TRBD1 (5 bases). V was cut by 0 bases and J by 7 bases, with 9 bases left in between. CDR3 length: 13 residues. The germline CDR1 and CDR2 sequences are SNHLY and FYNNEI. CDR3 coding DNA: TGTGCCAGCAGTGAAGCCGGGGGGGGTGAAGCTTTCTTT. It specifies CASSEAGGGEAFF.

The chain employs TRBV2 and TRBJ2-7; 8 positions agree with TRBD1. The V segment lost 9 bases and the J segment 2 bases; nucleotides outside the gene matches: 12. In germline, CDR1 is SNHLY, CDR2 FYNNEI. The CDR3 has 15 amino acids. DNA of the CDR3: TGTGCCAGTACAGGGGGAGTTGGAGGACCCTACGAGCAGTACTTC. Its translation is CASTGGVGGPYEQYF.

The chain has TRBV10-3 and TRBJ1-2; D unresolved. The CDR3 has 14 amino acids. Germline V CDR1 and CDR2: ENHRY, SYGVKD. Trimming cost V 0 bases and J 3 bases, with 8 bases left between them. This CDR3 is CAISESWGDYGYTF. The CDR3 DNA is TGTGCCATCAGTGAGTCGTGGGGAGACTATGGCTACACCTTC.

Only a few counts were recorded for this clonotype. V usage is TRBV6-5 and J usage is TRBJ1-2, with TRBD1 matching over 8 bases. The trim removed 6 bases at V and 10 bases at J, leaving 13 bases unmatched. Germline V gene lookup returns CDR1 MNHEY and CDR2 SVGAGI. The length of the CDR3 is 14 residues. CDR3 sequence reads: CASRSLGQGRDYTF. The CDR3 bases are TGTGCCAGCAGGAGCCTAGGACAGGGTCGAGACTACACCTTC.

The chain couples TRBV5-6 to TRBJ1-1; D gene uncertain. The length of the CDR3 is 12 residues. Looked up from germline, CDR1 is SGHDT and CDR2 is YYEEEE. Trimming shortened V by 1 base and J by 11 bases, and 12 bases separated the two germline ends. DNA for the CDR3: TGTGCCAGCAGCTTGCAGATTCAGCCGGCTTTCTTT. It is translated as CASSLQIQPAFF.

V usage is TRBV27 and J usage is TRBJ2-1; D is possibly TRBD1 or TRBD2 (5 bases each). The CDR3 is 17 residues long. The V and J ends lost 5 bases and 0 bases respectively, with 17 bases between them. Germline V gene data show CDR1 as MNHEY and CDR2 as SMNVEV (reference sequence). The CDR3 bases are TGTGCCAGCAGTCCCCTCACCGGGACGGGCTCCTACAATGAGCAGTTCTTC. As protein: CASSPLTGTGSYNEQFF.

The rearrangement uses TRBV11-2 and TRBJ1-3; D perhaps matches TRBD1 (5 bases). Germline V gene lookup returns CDR1 SGHAT and CDR2 FQNNGV. With 2 bases removed from V and 4 bases from J, the gap between germline ends came to 12 bases. The CDR3 is 15 residues long. The CDR3 bases are TGTGCCAGCAGCTTATTGCGGCAGGGAGGAAACACCATATATTTT. Its protein product is CASSLLRQGGNTIYF.

This clonotype has just a few counts. V and J are TRBV2 and TRBJ2-7, with a possible D match to TRBD2 (6 bases). V was pared by 5 bases and J by 7 bases, with 15 bases between. CDR1 and CDR2 from the germline V gene are SNHLY and FYNNEI. CDR3 length: 13 amino acids. The DNA for the CDR3 is TGTGCCAGCAGTATAGGCGGGGTTGGGGAGCAGTACTTC. Translating it yields CASSIGGVGEQYF.

The J gene is TRBJ1-1, the V gene TRBV20-1, with D possibly being TRBD1 (6 bases). Trimming shortened V by 1 base and J by 1 base, and 13 bases separated the two germline ends. There are 15 residues in the CDR3. Germline V gene lookup returns CDR1 DFQATT and CDR2 SNEGSKA (reference sequence). CDR3 loop: CSARGAGGRNTEAFF. The CDR3 DNA sequence: TGCAGTGCTAGAGGGGCGGGGGGCCGGAACACTGAAGCTTTCTTT.

In this sample, this clonotype turned up many times. The chain recombines TRBV7-9 with TRBJ2-1, with D perhaps matching TRBD1 (5 bases). Trimming shortened V by 5 bases and J by 7 bases, and 21 bases separated the two germline ends. CDR1 SEHNR and CDR2 FQNEAQ come from the germline V gene (reference sequence). The CDR3 spans 16 residues. CDR3 nucleotide sequence: TGTGCCAGCAGCCCACACGATGGGGCGAGGAAGAATGAGCAGTTCTTC. Translating it yields CASSPHDGARKNEQFF.

The J gene is TRBJ2-7, the V gene TRBV5-1, with 7 positions matching TRBD1. Losses at the gene ends were 3 bases for V and 5 bases for J; bases not matched to a gene: 8. Germline CDR1 is SGHRS and CDR2 is YFSETQ. This CDR3 has 14 amino acids. The CDR3 here is CASSWTPQGDEQYF. In DNA form, the CDR3 reads TGCGCCAGCAGCTGGACACCCCAGGGGGACGAGCAGTACTTC.

The J gene is TRBJ2-6, the V gene TRBV5-1; D is perhaps TRBD1 (6 bases). Trimming cost V 5 bases and J 2 bases, with 14 bases left between them. The length of the CDR3 is 16 residues. Germline assignment: CDR1 SGHRS and CDR2 YFSETQ. CDR3 loop: CASREYRVAGANVLTF. As DNA, the CDR3 is TGCGCCAGCAGGGAATACAGGGTCGCTGGGGCCAACGTCCTGACTTTC.

The chain recombines TRBV9 with TRBJ2-7, with 7 bases lining up with TRBD1. Germline CDR1 SGDLS, CDR2 YYNGEE. With V trimmed by 4 bases and J by 1 base, 5 bases remained unmatched. The CDR3 contains 14 residues. The CDR3 DNA reads TGTGCCAGCAGCCCCGGGACAGTTTCCTACGAGCAGTACTTC. It yields the protein CASSPGTVSYEQYF.

CDR3 amino acids: CSVAAGNSGANVLTF. DNA of the CDR3: TGCAGCGTTGCGGCAGGGAACTCTGGGGCCAACGTCCTGACTTTC. The V call is TRBV29-1, the J call TRBJ2-6; the D gene is possibly TRBD1 (5 bases). Germline lookup yields CDR1 SQVTM and CDR2 ANQGSEA. Deletions cut 4 bases from V and 0 bases from J, with 10 bases between. This CDR3 contains 15 residues.

This clonotype was seen more than once but under ten times. The J gene is TRBJ2-1, the V gene TRBV5-5; D perhaps matches TRBD1 (6 bases). Trimming shortened V by 4 bases and J by 2 bases, and 13 bases separated the two germline ends. This CDR3 is built from 15 residues. The germline V gene encodes CDR1 SGHKS and CDR2 YYEKEE (reference sequence). CDR3 sequence: CASSLYGQTYNEQFF. The CDR3 nucleotides read TGTGCCAGCAGCCTTTATGGACAGACCTACAATGAGCAGTTCTTC.

The rearrangement uses TRBV27 and TRBJ1-1; 9 positions match TRBD1. J gave up 2 bases and V 3 bases, and 10 bases lay outside the gene matches. The germline CDR1 and CDR2 sequences are MNHEY and SMNVEV (reference sequence). The length of the CDR3 is 17 residues. CDR3 region: CASSFLGQGPTNTEAFF. The CDR3 DNA follows: TGTGCCAGCAGTTTCCTTGGACAGGGGCCGACTAACACTGAAGCTTTCTTT.

This clonotype was detected only a few times. The chain carries TRBV5-1 and TRBJ1-4; TRBD1 matches at 7 bases. V lost 0 bases and J lost 6; bases outside the gene matches: 8. The CDR3 loop spans 16 amino acids. Germline V lookup: CDR1 SGHRS, CDR2 YFSETQ. CDR3 DNA: TGCGCCAGCAGCTTGGCCAACAGGGGTTCGGATGAAAAACTGTTTTTT. It encodes CASSLANRGSDEKLFF.

The rearrangement joins TRBV6-6 to TRBJ2-1; TRBD2 aligns across 7 bases. The CDR3 runs to 16 residues. V shed 6 bases, J shed 6 bases, and the junction held 14 bases outside the gene matches. Per germline, CDR1 MNHNY and CDR2 SVGAGI (reference sequence). The CDR3 loop is CASSPPRRETRNEQFF. The CDR3 region has the DNA TGTGCCAGCAGCCCACCAAGGCGGGAGACGCGCAATGAGCAGTTCTTC.

This chain links TRBV6-1 with TRBJ1-1; no reliable D call. The V gene lost 7 bases and the J gene lost 2 bases, with 14 bases spanning the gap. The germline V gene encodes CDR1 MNHNS and CDR2 SASEGT. The CDR3 has 14 amino acids. The CDR3 DNA follows: TGTGCCAGCAAAGATGGGCCGGCCAACACTGAAGCTTTCTTT. Residues: CASKDGPANTEAFF.

This clonotype appeared once. The gene calls are TRBV2 and TRBJ2-2; D gene ambiguous. The CDR3 runs to 14 residues. The germline V and J ends were trimmed by 7 bases and 5 bases, with 14 bases remaining between them. Germline V CDR1 and CDR2: SNHLY, FYNNEI. CDR3 loop: CASKKAQTTGELFF. The CDR3 nucleotides are TGTGCCAGCAAAAAGGCACAGACGACCGGGGAGCTGTTTTTT.

This chain joins TRBV7-8 and TRBJ1-2; tentatively, D is TRBD1 (6 bases). There are 13 residues in the CDR3. Germline CDR1 is SGHVS and CDR2 is FQNEAQ. Trimming removed 3 bases at V and 8 bases at J, with 13 bases between. CDR3 sequence (DNA): TGTGCCAGCAGCTTGGGGACAAGTCGCGGCTACACCTTC. It specifies CASSLGTSRGYTF. The full variable domain, with the rest looked up from reference TRBV7-8 and TRBJ1-2, is GAGVSQSPRYKVAKRGQDVALRCDPISGHVSLFWYQQALGQGPEFLTYFQNEAQLDKSGLPSDRFFAERPEGSVSTLKIQRTQQEDSAVYLCASSLGTSRGYTFGSGTRLTVV.

The chain uses TRBV4-2 and TRBJ2-5; 8 nucleotides agree with TRBD2. This CDR3 contains 22 residues. The V gene's germline CDR1 is LGHNA and CDR2 YNFKEQ. Trimming at V came to 1 base and at J to 5 bases, leaving 27 bases not matched to a gene. CDR3 region: CASSQVRVGASGRINWQETQYF. The CDR3 nucleotides read TGTGCCAGCAGCCAAGTCCGGGTAGGAGCGAGCGGGAGAATTAATTGGCAGGAGACCCAGTACTTC.